The source of this T cell receptor beta chain is a study of blood T cell repertoires in COVID-19. The wider study: The United States, Italy and Spain provided the acute and convalescent COVID-19 samples. The cDNA or gDNA used as material had been derived from T cells, B-cell-depleted T cells, or PBMCs.

The authors' processing: Cell counts per sample came from amplifying reference gene primers. Data came from immunoSEQ multiplex PCR; TCRdb stores just in-frame clones and leaves some out. D and trimming were read from the DNA, whereas the V and J calls and clone size are those reported in that table. Here the sample spans 150,000 or so clones, approximately 90% being singletons. The germline V gene encodes CDR1 GTSNPN and CDR2 SVGIG (reference sequence). This CDR3 comprises 16 residues. With V trimmed by 5 bases and J by 3 bases, 11 bases remained unmatched. Sequencing used peripheral blood. This sequence joins TRBV30 and TRBJ1-3; 9 positions match TRBD1. The clonotype comes from a woman aged 40 to 55 with acute or convalescent COVID-19. CDR3 protein: CAWASGQGFYGNTIYF. In nucleotides, the CDR3 is TGTGCCTGGGCATCGGGACAGGGTTTTTATGGAAACACCATATATTTT.